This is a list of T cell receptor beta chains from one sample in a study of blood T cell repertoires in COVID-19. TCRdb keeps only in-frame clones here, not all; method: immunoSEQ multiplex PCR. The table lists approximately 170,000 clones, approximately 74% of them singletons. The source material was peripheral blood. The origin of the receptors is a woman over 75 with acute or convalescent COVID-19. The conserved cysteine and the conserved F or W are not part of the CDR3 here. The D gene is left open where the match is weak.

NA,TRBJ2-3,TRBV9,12,ASSGDQATDTQY
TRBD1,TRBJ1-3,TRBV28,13,ASRRQGASGNTIY
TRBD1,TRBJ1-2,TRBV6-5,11,ASSWTGGFLWT
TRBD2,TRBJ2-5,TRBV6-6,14,ASRPSLAGVQETQY
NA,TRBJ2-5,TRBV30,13,AWSVGRGDQETQY
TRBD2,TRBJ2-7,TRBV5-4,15,ASSLVGGGRARYEQY
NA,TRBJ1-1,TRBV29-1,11,SVLAAMNTEAF
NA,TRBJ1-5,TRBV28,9,ASSPDWVQH
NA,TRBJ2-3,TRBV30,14,AWGRRGRGATDTQY
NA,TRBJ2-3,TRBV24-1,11,ATSDLASDTQY
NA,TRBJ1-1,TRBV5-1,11,ASSLQTASEAF
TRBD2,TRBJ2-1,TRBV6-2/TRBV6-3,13,ASSLRGLANNEQF
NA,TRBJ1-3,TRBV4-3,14,ASSQDLSGSGNTIY
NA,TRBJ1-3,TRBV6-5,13,ASSYRQASGNTIY
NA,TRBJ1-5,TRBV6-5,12,ASTNRGGNQPQH
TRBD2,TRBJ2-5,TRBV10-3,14,AISEGSGIIVETQY
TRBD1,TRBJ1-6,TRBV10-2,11,ASSGQSYSPLH
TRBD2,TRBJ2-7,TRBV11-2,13,ASSFQSGRFYEQY
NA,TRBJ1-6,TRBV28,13,ASSLHGGFGSPLH
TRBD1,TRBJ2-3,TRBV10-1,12,ASSSGTGIDTQY
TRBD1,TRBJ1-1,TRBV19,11,ASIQGARNQAF
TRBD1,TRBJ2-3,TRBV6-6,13,ASSDGQASTDTQY
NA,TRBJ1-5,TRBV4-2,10,ASSRADQPQH
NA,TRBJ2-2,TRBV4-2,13,ASTIGPGITGELF
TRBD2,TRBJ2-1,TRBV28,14,ASSSLSGGTYNEQF
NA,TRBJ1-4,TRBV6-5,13,ASSYSRTGSEKLF
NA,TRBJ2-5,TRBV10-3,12,AISESEGEETQY
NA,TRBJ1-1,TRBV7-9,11,ASSLIAGTEAF
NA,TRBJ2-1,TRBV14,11,ASSQNPGDEQF
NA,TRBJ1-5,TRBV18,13,ASSPGRERNQPQH
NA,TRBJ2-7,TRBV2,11,ASIRDRYYEQY
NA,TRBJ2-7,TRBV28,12,ASSHKQGLGEQY
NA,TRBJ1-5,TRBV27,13,ASSRSLLSNQPQH
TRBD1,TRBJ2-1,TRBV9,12,ASSVGTGGNEQF
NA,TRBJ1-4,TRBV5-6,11,ASSGSVNEKLF
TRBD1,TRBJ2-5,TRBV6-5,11,ASMDRGPETQY
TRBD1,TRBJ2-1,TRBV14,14,ASSGLQGVDYNEQF
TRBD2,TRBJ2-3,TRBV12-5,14,ASGLGTSGYTDTQY
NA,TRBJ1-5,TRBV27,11,ASSPTITQPQH
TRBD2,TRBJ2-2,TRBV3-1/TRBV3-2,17,ASSQAPGLAGGYTGELF
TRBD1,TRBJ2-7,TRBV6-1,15,ASSDFVGTDISYEQY
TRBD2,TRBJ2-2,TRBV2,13,ASSRLAGDVGELF
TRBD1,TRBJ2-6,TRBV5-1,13,ASSPGQAGANVLT
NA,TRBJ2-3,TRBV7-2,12,ASQNGRGTDTQY
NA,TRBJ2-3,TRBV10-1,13,ASSESPTSTDTQY
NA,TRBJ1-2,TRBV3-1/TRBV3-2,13,ASSQGPGGYYGYT
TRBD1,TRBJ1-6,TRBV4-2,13,ASSLRTGSDSPLH
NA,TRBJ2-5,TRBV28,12,ASSSGGPQETQY
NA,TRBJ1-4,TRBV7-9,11,ASSRGSNEKLF
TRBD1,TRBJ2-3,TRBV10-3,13,AISDGTGIGNTQY
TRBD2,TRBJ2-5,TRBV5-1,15,ASSRRTSVSGTETQY
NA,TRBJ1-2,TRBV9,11,ASSGLGGNGYT
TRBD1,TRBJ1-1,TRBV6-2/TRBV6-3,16,ASSYSIGESGGYTEAF
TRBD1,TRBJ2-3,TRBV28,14,ASTSWGQGAGDTQY
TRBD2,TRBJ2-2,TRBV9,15,ASSPLTTSGRTGELF